These 29 T cell receptor beta chains were sequenced from one sample in a study of blood T cell repertoires in COVID-19. TCRdb's copy holds only in-frame clones and misses some; the assay was immunoSEQ multiplex PCR. The sample lists under 200,000 clones, more than 75% occurring once. Sequencing used peripheral blood. The receptors come from a woman aged 40 to 50 with COVID-19, enrolled during active disease.

The gene calls are TRBV3-1 (or the pseudogene TRBV3-2) and TRBJ2-3, with TRBD1 as a possible D gene (5 bases). Germline V CDR1 and CDR2: LGHDT, YNNKEL (reference sequence). Trimming removed 4 bases from V and 1 base from J, with 15 bases in between. The CDR3 sequence is 16 residues long. The CDR3 bases are TGTGCCAGCAGCCCCCTGATGGCCAGGGGCACAGATACGCAGTATTTT. This sequence encodes CASSPLMARGTDTQYF.

The V and J genes are TRBV7-2 and TRBJ2-1; D unclear. This CDR3 is 14 amino acids long. V lost 4 bases to trimming and J lost 5 bases, with 12 bases between them. Germline V gene sequence: CDR1 SGHTA, CDR2 FQGNSA. CDR3 loop: CASSSTYRDNEQFF. In DNA form, the CDR3 reads TGTGCCAGCAGCTCCACTTATCGGGACAATGAGCAGTTCTTC.

V usage is TRBV19 and J usage is TRBJ2-5, with D perhaps TRBD2 (5 bases). Deletions cut 7 bases from V and 1 base from J, with 16 bases between. CDR1 is LNHDA and CDR2 is SQIVND in the germline V gene (reference sequence). This CDR3 spans 15 amino acids. CDR3 nucleotides: TGTGCCAGTAAGCCCGGTACGGGGTCCCAAGAGACCCAGTACTTC. Residues: CASKPGTGSQETQYF.

J is TRBJ2-7 and V is TRBV15; 9 bases agree with TRBD1. CDR1 and CDR2 from the germline V gene are LNHNV and YYDKDF (reference sequence). The CDR3 sequence is 16 residues long. V was pared by 0 bases and J by 3 bases, with 6 bases of the junction left unmatched. The CDR3 DNA is TGTGCCACCAGCAGAGATCCGGGACAGGGCGGCTACGAGCAGTACTTC. This encodes CATSRDPGQGGYEQYF. The whole variable domain, filled in from reference TRBV15 and TRBJ2-7, reads DAMVIQNPRYQVTQFGKPVTLSCSQTLNHNVMYWYQQKSSQAPKLLFHYYDKDFNNEADTPDNFQSRRPNTSFCFLDIRSPGLGDTAMYLCATSRDPGQGGYEQYFGPGTRLTVT.

V is TRBV12-3 or TRBV12-4 and J is TRBJ1-2, with a possible D match to TRBD1 (5 bases). The V and J ends lost 5 bases and 4 bases respectively, with 8 bases between them. CDR3 length: 12 amino acids. CDR3 region: CASSGGTYGYTF. CDR3 sequence (DNA): TGTGCCAGCAGTGGGGGGACCTATGGCTACACCTTC.

The chain uses TRBV7-2 and TRBJ2-2, with 7 bases matching TRBD2. The CDR3 covers 16 residues. CDR1 and CDR2 from the germline V gene are SGHTA and FQGNSA. V shed 5 bases and J 9 bases; nucleotides not matched to a gene: 15. The CDR3 spells CASSPDPSGTYRELFF. In nucleotides, the CDR3 is TGTGCCAGCAGCCCCGATCCGAGCGGGACCTACCGGGAGCTGTTTTTT.

This chain joins TRBV19 and TRBJ1-2; TRBD1 agrees at 8 bases. V was clipped by 5 bases and J by 4 bases; unmatched bases: 15. This CDR3 is built from 17 residues. The germline V gene encodes CDR1 LNHDA and CDR2 SQIVND (reference sequence). CDR3 DNA sequence: TGTGCCAGTAGTCCCCCGGGATCAACAGGGGGGATCTATGGCTACACCTTC. Amino acids: CASSPPGSTGGIYGYTF.

The V gene is TRBV5-1, the J gene TRBJ2-2; a weak D match, TRBD2 (6 bases). Germline CDR1 reads SGHRS; CDR2 reads YFSETQ. CDR3 length equals 15 residues. The V end was cut by 7 bases, the J end by 3 bases, with 16 bases between. The CDR3: CASSSDSGYTGELFF. The CDR3 DNA is TGCGCCAGCTCGTCCGACAGCGGGTACACCGGGGAGCTGTTTTTT.

The V call is TRBV18, the J call TRBJ1-5; D is undetermined. The germline gives CDR1 KGHSH, CDR2 LQKENI. CDR3 size: 14 residues. Trimming took off 4 bases at V and 2 bases at J, with 9 bases between the two ends. The CDR3 spells CASSQETGNQPQHF. The CDR3, as DNA: TGTGCCAGCTCACAGGAGACCGGCAATCAGCCCCAGCATTTT.

Details on this clone: The sample holds other DNA sequences that translate to the same CDR3. The chain employs TRBV2 and TRBJ2-5; 7 bases line up with TRBD2. V lost 0 bases to trimming and J lost 4 bases; unmatched junction nucleotides: 2. The CDR3 is made up of 14 amino acids. Germline V gene sequence: CDR1 SNHLY, CDR2 FYNNEI. The DNA of the CDR3 is TGTGCCAGCAGTGAAGCGGGGGGGAGAGAGACCCAGTACTTC. Protein product: CASSEAGGRETQYF.

This clone was counted only a few times. This chain joins TRBV5-4 and TRBJ2-7; D gene uncertain. Germline V gene lookup returns CDR1 SGHNT and CDR2 YYREEE (reference sequence). V lost 5 bases, J lost 5 bases, and 8 bases lay in between. This CDR3 contains 11 residues. The CDR3, as DNA: TGTGCCAGCAGGCGCGGCGACGAGCAGTACTTC. Translation gives CASRRGDEQYF.

This clone was seen repeatedly, ten times or more. The chain carries TRBV7-6 and TRBJ2-1; tentatively, D is TRBD1 (6 bases). Between the trimmed V and J ends, which lost 3 bases and 6 bases, there was a span of 18 bases. Germline CDR1 reads SGHVS; CDR2 reads FNYEAQ. This CDR3 comprises 16 residues. In nucleotides, the CDR3 is TGTGCCAGCAGCTTGAGGGCTACAGGGTCCGGCAATGAGCAGTTCTTC. Translated, it gives CASSLRATGSGNEQFF.

The V gene is TRBV20-1, the J gene TRBJ1-6; 10 bases match TRBD1. J was trimmed by 7 bases and V by 3 bases; bases with no gene match: 6. CDR3 length: 15 residues. Germline values: CDR1 DFQATT, CDR2 SNEGSKA (reference sequence). CDR3 DNA: TGCAGTGCTAGTTCCGGGACAGGGGCGAATTCACCCCTCCACTTT. This translates into CSASSGTGANSPLHF.

V is TRBV2 and J is TRBJ2-2, with TRBD2 matching over 7 bases. Germline values: CDR1 SNHLY, CDR2 FYNNEI. With 8 bases clipped from V and 9 bases from J, the junction kept 12 bases outside the gene matches. CDR3 size: 14 residues. CDR3 nucleotides: TGTGCCAGCCGGACTAGATTGGGTCTGAGGGAGCTGTTTTTT. This translates into CASRTRLGLRELFF.

The chain joins TRBV18 to TRBJ1-5; D gene unclear. CDR3 length: 15 amino acids. V shed 3 bases and J shed 2 bases, with 11 bases lying between them. Germline V CDR1 and CDR2: KGHSH, LQKENI. CDR3 loop: CASSPLEGGNQPQHF. CDR3 DNA: TGTGCCAGCTCACCGTTGGAAGGAGGCAATCAGCCCCAGCATTTT.

The rearrangement uses TRBV14 and TRBJ2-3, with 7 positions matching TRBD1. The CDR3 loop spans 16 amino acids. CDR1 and CDR2 from the germline V gene are SGHDN and FVKESK. V was pared by 4 bases and J by 0 bases, with 7 bases of the junction left unmatched. This CDR3 is CASSPWTGSSTDTQYF. In DNA, the CDR3 is TGTGCCAGCAGCCCCTGGACAGGCTCTAGCACAGATACGCAGTATTTT. Looking up the rest from reference TRBV14 and TRBJ2-3 gives the full variable domain: EAGVTQFPSHSVIEKGQTVTLRCDPISGHDNLYWYRRVMGKEIKFLLHFVKESKQDESGMPNNRFLAERTGGTYSTLKVQPAELEDSGVYFCASSPWTGSSTDTQYFGPGTRLTVL.

The V gene is TRBV25-1, the J gene TRBJ2-7, with D perhaps matching TRBD1 (5 bases). Germline V CDR1 and CDR2: MGHDK, SYGVNS. Deletions cut 6 bases from V and 2 bases from J, with 14 bases between. The CDR3 has 14 residues. CDR3 in amino acids: CASSDRVRTYEQYF. In DNA, the CDR3 is TGTGCCAGCAGCGACAGAGTCCGGACCTACGAGCAGTACTTC.

The gene calls are TRBV2 and TRBJ2-1; perhaps TRBD2 as D (6 bases). The CDR3 has 14 residues. Trimming pared 6 bases from V and 8 bases from J, leaving 17 bases between. Germline V gene data show CDR1 as SNHLY and CDR2 as FYNNEI. CDR3 in DNA: TGTGCCAGCAGCGCGGGACTCTCGAGCGATGAGCAGTTCTTC. Translation gives CASSAGLSSDEQFF.

The chain's CDR3 is CASSIRDMNTEAFF. The DNA of the CDR3 is TGTGCCAGCAGCATCAGGGATATGAACACTGAAGCTTTCTTT. This rearrangement joins TRBV4-2 to TRBJ1-1, with D perhaps TRBD1 (5 bases). Trimming removed 5 bases from V and 0 bases from J, with 10 bases in between. This CDR3 region has 14 residues. The germline V gene has CDR1 LGHNA and CDR2 YNFKEQ.

The sample holds many counts of this clone. The chain joins TRBV18 to TRBJ1-6, with D tentatively TRBD1 (5 bases). V lost 2 bases and J lost 8, with 10 bases in between. CDR3 size: 14 residues. Germline lookup yields CDR1 KGHSH and CDR2 LQKENI. The CDR3 DNA follows: TGTGCCAGCTCACCAACAGGTTTAGATTCACCCCTCCACTTT. Protein: CASSPTGLDSPLHF.

This sequence joins TRBV27 and TRBJ1-2; 8 nucleotides agree with TRBD1. J lost 2 bases, V lost 7 bases, and 15 bases had no gene match. Germline CDR1 and CDR2: MNHEY and SMNVEV (reference sequence). The CDR3 has 17 amino acids. This chain's CDR3 is CASTDGFRYRGNYGYTF. CDR3 bases: TGTGCCAGCACCGATGGCTTCCGGTACAGGGGGAACTATGGCTACACCTTC.

The chain couples TRBV12-3 or TRBV12-4 to TRBJ1-2, with 9 positions matching TRBD1. The CDR3 is made up of 13 amino acids. V was pared by 5 bases and J by 8 bases, with 6 bases of the junction left unmatched. The CDR3 is CASSITGGWGYTF. For the CDR3, the DNA is TGTGCCAGCAGTATCACAGGGGGCTGGGGCTACACCTTC.

DNA for the CDR3: TGTGCCAGCAGTTATAGCCGGGGGGGCACTGAAGCTTTCTTT. Its translation: CASSYSRGGTEAFF. The V and J genes are TRBV6-6 and TRBJ1-1, with D possibly TRBD1 on 5 matching bases. The CDR3 covers 14 residues. Germline V gives CDR1 MNHNY, CDR2 SVGAGI (reference sequence). With 3 bases removed from V and 4 bases from J, the gap between germline ends came to 12 bases.

The rearrangement joins TRBV11-2 to TRBJ2-7; no clear D. The germline gives CDR1 SGHAT, CDR2 FQNNGV. The V gene lost 6 bases and the J gene lost 1 base, with 13 bases spanning the gap. The CDR3 loop spans 14 amino acids. The chain's CDR3 is CASRRTEFSYEQYF. The CDR3 DNA follows: TGTGCCAGCAGACGAACGGAGTTTTCCTACGAGCAGTACTTC.

This clone occurred once. J is TRBJ2-3 and V is TRBV6-5; D is possibly TRBD2 (6 bases). The germline V gene encodes CDR1 MNHEY and CDR2 SVGAGI. With 6 bases removed from V and 2 bases from J, the gap between germline ends came to 12 bases. This CDR3 has 14 amino acids. DNA for the CDR3: TGTGCCAGCAGCAGACTAGGCCCCACAGATACGCAGTATTTT. Translating gives CASSRLGPTDTQYF.

The chain recombines TRBV4-1 with TRBJ2-1; 12 bases match TRBD2. This CDR3 contains 15 residues. V gave up 4 bases and J gave up 8 bases; unmatched junction bases: 6. Germline loops: CDR1 MGHRA, CDR2 YSYEKL. CDR3 in DNA: TGCGCCAGCAGCCTCCGGACTAGCGGGATGGATGAGCAGTTCTTC. Translation gives CASSLRTSGMDEQFF.

The V gene is TRBV5-4, the J gene TRBJ2-7, with 7 nucleotides matching TRBD2. The CDR3 length is 15 residues. The junction had 10 bases not matched to a gene; V was cut back by 4 bases and J by 3 bases. Germline V gives CDR1 SGHNT, CDR2 YYREEE (reference sequence). The chain's CDR3 is CASSHGGKGIYEQYF. Written as DNA, the CDR3 is TGTGCCAGCAGCCACGGGGGGAAAGGGATCTACGAGCAGTACTTC.

This chain joins TRBV11-2 and TRBJ1-1; TRBD1 is a possible D gene (5 bases). The CDR3 covers 15 residues. The ends were cut back, 5 bases at V and 2 bases at J, with 15 bases in the middle. Germline assignment: CDR1 SGHAT and CDR2 FQNNGV. The CDR3 region has the DNA TGTGCCAGCAGCCCTACGGGACTGGCAAACACTGAAGCTTTCTTT. Translated, it gives CASSPTGLANTEAFF.

V gene TRBV9 combines with J gene TRBJ2-7; 10 bases agree with TRBD2. This CDR3 region has 15 residues. The germline gives CDR1 SGDLS, CDR2 YYNGEE. V lost 0 bases and J lost 3; bases outside the gene matches: 3. The CDR3 reads CASSVASGSLYEQYF. For the CDR3, the DNA is TGTGCCAGCAGCGTAGCTAGCGGGAGTCTCTACGAGCAGTACTTC.